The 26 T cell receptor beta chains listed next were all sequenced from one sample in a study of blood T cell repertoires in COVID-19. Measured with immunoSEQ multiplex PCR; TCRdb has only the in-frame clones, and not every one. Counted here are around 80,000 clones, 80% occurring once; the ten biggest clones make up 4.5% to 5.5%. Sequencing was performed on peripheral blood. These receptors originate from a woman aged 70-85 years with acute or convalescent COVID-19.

The CDR3 region has the DNA TGCGCCAGCAGCTTGGAAAGAGGGGGGGAGCTGTTTTTT. Its protein is CASSLERGGELFF. The V call is TRBV5-1, the J call TRBJ2-2; TRBD2 is a possible D gene (5 bases). Germline assignment: CDR1 SGHRS and CDR2 YFSETQ. The CDR3 runs to 13 residues. Trimming took 0 bases from V and 8 from J, leaving 8 bases between them.

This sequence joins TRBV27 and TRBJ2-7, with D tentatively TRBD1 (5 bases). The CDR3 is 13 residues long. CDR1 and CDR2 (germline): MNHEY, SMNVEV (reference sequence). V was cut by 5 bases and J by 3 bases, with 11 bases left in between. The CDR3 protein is CASSLTDSYEQYF. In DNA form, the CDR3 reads TGTGCCAGCAGTCTAACCGACAGCTACGAGCAGTACTTC.

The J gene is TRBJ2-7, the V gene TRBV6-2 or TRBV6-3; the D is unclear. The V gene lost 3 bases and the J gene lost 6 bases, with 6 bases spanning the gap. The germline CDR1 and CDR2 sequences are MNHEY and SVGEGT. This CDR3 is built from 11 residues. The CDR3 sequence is CASSYMSEQYF. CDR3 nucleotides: TGTGCCAGCAGTTATATGAGCGAGCAGTACTTC.

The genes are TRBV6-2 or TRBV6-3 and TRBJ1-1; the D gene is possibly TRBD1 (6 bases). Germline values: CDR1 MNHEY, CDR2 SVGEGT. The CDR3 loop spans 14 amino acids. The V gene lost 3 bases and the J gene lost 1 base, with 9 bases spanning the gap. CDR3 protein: CASSYWTENTEAFF. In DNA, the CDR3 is TGTGCCAGCAGTTATTGGACAGAGAACACTGAAGCTTTCTTT.

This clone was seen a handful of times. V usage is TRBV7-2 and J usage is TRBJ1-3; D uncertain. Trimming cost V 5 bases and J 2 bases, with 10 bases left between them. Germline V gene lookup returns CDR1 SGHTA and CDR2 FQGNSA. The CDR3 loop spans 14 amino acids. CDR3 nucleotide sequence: TGTGCCAGCAGCCCACCAGGAACTGGAAACACCATATATTTT. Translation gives CASSPPGTGNTIYF.

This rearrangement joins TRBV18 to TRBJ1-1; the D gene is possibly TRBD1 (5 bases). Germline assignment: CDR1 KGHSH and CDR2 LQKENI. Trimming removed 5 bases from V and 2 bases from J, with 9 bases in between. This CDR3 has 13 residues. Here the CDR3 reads CASSAGVNTEAFF. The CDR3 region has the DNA TGTGCCAGCTCAGCGGGGGTCAACACTGAAGCTTTCTTT.

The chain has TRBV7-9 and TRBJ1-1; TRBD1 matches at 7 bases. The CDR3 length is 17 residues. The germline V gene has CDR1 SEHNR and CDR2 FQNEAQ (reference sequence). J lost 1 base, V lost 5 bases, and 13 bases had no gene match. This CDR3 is CASSGEVGGKGNTEAFF. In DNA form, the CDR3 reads TGTGCCAGCAGCGGTGAGGTAGGGGGCAAAGGGAACACTGAAGCTTTCTTT.

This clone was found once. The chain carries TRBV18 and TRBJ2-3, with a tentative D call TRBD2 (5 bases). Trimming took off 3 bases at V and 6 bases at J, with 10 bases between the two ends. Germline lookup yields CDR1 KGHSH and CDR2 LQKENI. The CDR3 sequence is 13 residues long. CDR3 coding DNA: TGTGCCAGCTCACCGTCTAGCCCTGATACGCAGTATTTT. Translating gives CASSPSSPDTQYF.

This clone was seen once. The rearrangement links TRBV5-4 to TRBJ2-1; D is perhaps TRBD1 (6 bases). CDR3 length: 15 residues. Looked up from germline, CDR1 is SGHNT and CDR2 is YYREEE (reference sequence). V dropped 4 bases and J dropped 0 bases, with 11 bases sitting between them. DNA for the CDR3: TGTGCCAGCAGCCCGGACAGCAGCTCCTACAATGAGCAGTTCTTC. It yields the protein CASSPDSSSYNEQFF.

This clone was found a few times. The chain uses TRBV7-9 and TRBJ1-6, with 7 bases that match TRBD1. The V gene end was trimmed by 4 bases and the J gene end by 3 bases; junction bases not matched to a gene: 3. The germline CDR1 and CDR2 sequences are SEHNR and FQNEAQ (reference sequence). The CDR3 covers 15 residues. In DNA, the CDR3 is TGTGCCAGCAGCTCCAGGGACAGCTATAATTCACCCCTCCACTTT. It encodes CASSSRDSYNSPLHF.

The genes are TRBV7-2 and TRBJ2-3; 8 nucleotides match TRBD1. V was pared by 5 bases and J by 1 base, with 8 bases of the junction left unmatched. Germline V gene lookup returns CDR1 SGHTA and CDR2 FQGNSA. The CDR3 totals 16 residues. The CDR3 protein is CASSQGALVGTDTQYF. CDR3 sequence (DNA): TGTGCCAGCAGCCAGGGGGCGCTAGTAGGCACAGATACGCAGTATTTT.

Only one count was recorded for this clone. The CDR3 coding sequence is TGTGCCAGCAGCTCCCTCACAGATACGCAGTATTTT. It is translated as CASSSLTDTQYF. J is TRBJ2-3 and V is TRBV11-2; D uncertain. The V gene's germline CDR1 is SGHAT and CDR2 FQNNGV. Trimming removed 4 bases at V and 2 bases at J, with 4 bases between. The CDR3 contains 12 residues.

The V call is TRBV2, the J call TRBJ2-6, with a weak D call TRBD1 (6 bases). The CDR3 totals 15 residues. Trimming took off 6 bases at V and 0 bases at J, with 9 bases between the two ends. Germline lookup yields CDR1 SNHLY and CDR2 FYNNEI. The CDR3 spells CASRSGASGANVLTF. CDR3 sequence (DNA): TGTGCCAGCAGATCAGGGGCCTCTGGGGCCAACGTCCTGACTTTC.

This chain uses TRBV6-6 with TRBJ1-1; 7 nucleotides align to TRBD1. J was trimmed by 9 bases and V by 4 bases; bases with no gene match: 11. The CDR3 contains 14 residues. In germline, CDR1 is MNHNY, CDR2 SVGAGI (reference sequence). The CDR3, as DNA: TGTGCCAGCAGTTCCCGAGAACAGGGGTTGCAAGCTTTCTTT. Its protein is CASSSREQGLQAFF.

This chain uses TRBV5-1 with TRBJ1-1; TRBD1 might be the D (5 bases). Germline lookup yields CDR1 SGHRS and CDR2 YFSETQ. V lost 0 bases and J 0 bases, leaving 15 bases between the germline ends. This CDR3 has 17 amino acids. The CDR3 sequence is CASSLAMWGEVNTEAFF. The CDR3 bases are TGCGCCAGCAGCTTGGCGATGTGGGGGGAGGTGAACACTGAAGCTTTCTTT.

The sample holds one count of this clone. CDR3 DNA: TGTGCCAGCAGTTACTCGAGTATGAGCGCTGGCTACACCTTC. Translating gives CASSYSSMSAGYTF. J is TRBJ1-2 and V is TRBV6-2 or TRBV6-3; D remains ambiguous. V gave up 0 bases and J gave up 7 bases, with 12 bases separating them. CDR3 length equals 14 residues. Germline loops: CDR1 MNHEY, CDR2 SVGEGT.

The DNA of the CDR3 is TGTGCCAGCAGCTCATCGACAGGGGCTAATGAAAAACTGTTTTTT. This gives the protein CASSSSTGANEKLFF. This chain connects TRBV11-3 to TRBJ1-4, with TRBD1 matching 8 bases. The V gene's germline CDR1 is SGHNT and CDR2 YENEEA. The CDR3 sequence is 15 residues long. The junction had 4 bases not matched to a gene; V was cut back by 4 bases and J by 3 bases.

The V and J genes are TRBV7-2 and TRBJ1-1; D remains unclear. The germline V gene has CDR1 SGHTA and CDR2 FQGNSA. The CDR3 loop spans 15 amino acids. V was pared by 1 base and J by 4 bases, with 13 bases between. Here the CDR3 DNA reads TGTGCCAGCAGCTTAGATTTTCGGGGAGGCACTGAAGCTTTCTTT. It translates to CASSLDFRGGTEAFF.

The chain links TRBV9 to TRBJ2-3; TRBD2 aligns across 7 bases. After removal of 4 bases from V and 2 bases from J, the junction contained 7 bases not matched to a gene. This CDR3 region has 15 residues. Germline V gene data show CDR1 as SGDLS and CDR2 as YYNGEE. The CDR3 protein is CASSFRGLFTDTQYF. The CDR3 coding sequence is TGTGCCAGCAGCTTTAGGGGACTATTCACAGATACGCAGTATTTT.

The CDR3 is CASRLAGGQPQHF. The DNA for the CDR3 is TGTGCAAGTCGCTTAGCTGGGGGCCAGCCCCAGCATTTT. The chain is built from TRBV12-2 and TRBJ1-5; the tabulated D call, TRBD1, remains unverified against the DNA. TRBV12-2 is a recognized pseudogene. The CDR3 loop spans 13 amino acids.

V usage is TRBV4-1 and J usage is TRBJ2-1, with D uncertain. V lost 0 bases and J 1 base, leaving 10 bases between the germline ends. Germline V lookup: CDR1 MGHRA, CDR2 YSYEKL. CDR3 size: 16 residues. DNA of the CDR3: TGCGCCAGCAGCCAAGATAACTCAGGATCCTACAATGAGCAGTTCTTC. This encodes CASSQDNSGSYNEQFF.

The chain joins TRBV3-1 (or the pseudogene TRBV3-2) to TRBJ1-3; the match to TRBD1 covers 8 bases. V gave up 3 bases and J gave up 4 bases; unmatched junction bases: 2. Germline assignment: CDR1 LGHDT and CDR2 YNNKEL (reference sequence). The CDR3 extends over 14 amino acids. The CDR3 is CASSHRGHGNTIYF. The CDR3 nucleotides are TGTGCCAGCAGCCACAGGGGGCACGGAAACACCATATATTTT.

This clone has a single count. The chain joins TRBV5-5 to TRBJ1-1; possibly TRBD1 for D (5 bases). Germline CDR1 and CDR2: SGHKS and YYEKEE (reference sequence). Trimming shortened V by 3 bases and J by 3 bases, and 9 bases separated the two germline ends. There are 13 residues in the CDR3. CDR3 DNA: TGTGCCAGCAGCTACAGGAGTTACACTGAAGCTTTCTTT. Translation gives CASSYRSYTEAFF.

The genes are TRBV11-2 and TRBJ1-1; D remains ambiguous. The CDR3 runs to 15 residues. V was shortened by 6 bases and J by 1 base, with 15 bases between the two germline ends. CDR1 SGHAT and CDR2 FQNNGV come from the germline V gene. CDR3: CASSPRGSWNTEAFF. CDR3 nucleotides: TGTGCCAGCAGTCCTCGGGGAAGCTGGAACACTGAAGCTTTCTTT.

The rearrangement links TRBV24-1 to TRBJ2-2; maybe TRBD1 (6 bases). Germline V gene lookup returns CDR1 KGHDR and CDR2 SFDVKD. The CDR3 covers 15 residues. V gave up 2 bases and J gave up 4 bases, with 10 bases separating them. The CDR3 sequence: CATSDSGGITGELFF. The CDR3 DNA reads TGTGCCACCAGTGATTCTGGGGGCATCACCGGGGAGCTGTTTTTT.

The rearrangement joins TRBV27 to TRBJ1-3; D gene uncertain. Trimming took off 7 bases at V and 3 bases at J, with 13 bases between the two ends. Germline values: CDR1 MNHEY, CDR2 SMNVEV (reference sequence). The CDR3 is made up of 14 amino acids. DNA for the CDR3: TGTGCCAGCAAACCTAAAATCTTTGGAAACACCATATATTTT. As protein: CASKPKIFGNTIYF.